One and the same sample provided the 10 T cell receptor beta chains below, sequenced in a study of blood T cell repertoires in COVID-19. Method: immunoSEQ multiplex PCR; TCRdb's copy keeps in-frame clones and lacks some. The profile covers under 100,000 clones, with about 89% appearing a single time and around 1.1% taken by the ten largest. Sequencing used peripheral blood. The receptors originated from a human donor in a cohort sampled during active COVID-19.

This clone was counted a few times. The genes are TRBV4-1 and TRBJ2-3; 12 bases fit TRBD2. The CDR3 sequence is 18 residues long. Germline V lookup: CDR1 MGHRA, CDR2 YSYEKL. After removal of 1 base from V and 0 bases from J, the junction contained 5 bases not matched to a gene. Here the CDR3 DNA reads TGCGCCAGCAGCCAAGCCTACGGGACTAGCGGGAGCACAGATACGCAGTATTTT. Translation: CASSQAYGTSGSTDTQYF.

Here the CDR3 reads CASSRLAGGETQYF. CDR3 sequence (DNA): TGTGCCAGTAGCCGACTAGCGGGAGGAGAGACCCAGTACTTC. The rearrangement uses TRBV19 and TRBJ2-5; 13 bases align to TRBD2. Germline assignment: CDR1 LNHDA and CDR2 SQIVND (reference sequence). The length of the CDR3 is 14 residues. Trimming removed 6 bases from V and 4 bases from J; junction bases left unmatched: 2.

The chain combines TRBV18 with TRBJ2-5; possibly TRBD2 for D (5 bases). Germline CDR1 KGHSH, CDR2 LQKENI. V was clipped by 6 bases and J by 9 bases, with 23 bases between them. There are 15 residues in the CDR3. DNA for the CDR3: TGTGCCAGCTCTCTTATTGTGCAGCCCACGGAGGCCCAGTACTTC. Translating gives CASSLIVQPTEAQYF.

With respect to this clone: One end of the junction fails to match germline, which may point to a read error. The chain is built from TRBV28 and TRBJ2-1; a weak D match, TRBD2 (5 bases). This CDR3 contains 13 residues. CDR1 and CDR2 (germline): MDHEN, SYDVKM. The CDR3 loop reads CASRGSSYNEQLF. The CDR3, as DNA: TGTGCCAGCAGGGGGAGCTCCTACAATGAGCAGCTCTTC.

This chain links TRBV7-9 with TRBJ2-1; D is uncertain. This CDR3 comprises 16 residues. V lost 7 bases to trimming and J lost 3 bases, with 19 bases between them. Germline assignment: CDR1 SEHNR and CDR2 FQNEAQ (reference sequence). Here the CDR3 reads CASTNYPGEFYNEQFF. CDR3 nucleotides: TGTGCCAGCACCAATTACCCCGGAGAATTCTACAATGAGCAGTTCTTC.

The chain couples TRBV28 to TRBJ2-1, with D perhaps matching TRBD2 (6 bases). CDR1 MDHEN and CDR2 SYDVKM come from the germline V gene. The CDR3 sequence is 11 residues long. Deletions cut 6 bases from V and 8 bases from J, with 8 bases between. DNA for the CDR3: TGTGCCAGCAGGGGACTTCATGAGCAGTTCTTC. This sequence encodes CASRGLHEQFF.

The chain has TRBV7-8 and TRBJ2-5; weak D call: TRBD2 (6 bases). The CDR3 is 14 residues long. V gave up 8 bases and J gave up 7 bases, with 20 bases separating them. CDR1 is SGHVS and CDR2 is FQNEAQ in the germline V gene. This CDR3 reads CASGLSRGAGTQYF. The CDR3 coding sequence is TGTGCCAGCGGACTCTCCCGGGGAGCGGGGACCCAGTACTTC.

The chain is built from TRBV5-1 and TRBJ2-2; 9 bases match TRBD2. The CDR3 extends over 14 amino acids. In germline, CDR1 is SGHRS, CDR2 YFSETQ. The V and J ends lost 2 bases and 5 bases, in that order; junction bases with no gene match: 1. DNA for the CDR3: TGCGCCAGCAGCTTTAGCGGGGGAACCGGGGAGCTGTTTTTT. Its translation: CASSFSGGTGELFF.

This clone was recorded a few times. The chain links TRBV18 to TRBJ1-2, with 8 bases fitting TRBD1. The CDR3 extends over 16 amino acids. The V and J ends lost 3 bases and 4 bases, in that order; junction bases with no gene match: 10. Germline CDR1 is KGHSH and CDR2 is LQKENI. The CDR3, as DNA: TGTGCCAGCTCACCGAACAGGGGGACTCAGGGCTATGGCTACACCTTC. It encodes CASSPNRGTQGYGYTF.

The CDR3 loop is CASSTSTEAFF. The CDR3 DNA sequence: TGCGCCAGCTCCACTTCCACTGAAGCTTTCTTT. The chain has TRBV10-2 and TRBJ1-1; no definite D call. The CDR3 consists of 11 residues. V was shortened by 8 bases and J by 4 bases, with 8 bases between the two germline ends. Germline CDR1 and CDR2: WSHSY and SAAADI.